A single sample is the source of the 30 T cell receptor beta chains below, sequenced in a study of OX40 agonist ivuxolimab in advanced cancers. The data were produced by immunoSEQ multiplex PCR, yet TCRdb's version contains in-frame clones alone and is incomplete. The data contain some 99,000 clones, around 90% of them singletons. This sample comprised CD4+ or CD8+ T cells sorted from blood, obtained in a trial of the OX40 agonist ivuxolimab. The origin of the receptors is an adult with an advanced solid tumor such as melanoma, head and neck, liver or kidney cancer.

The chain has TRBV10-3 and TRBJ1-2, with D tentatively TRBD1 (5 bases). Per germline, CDR1 ENHRY and CDR2 SYGVKD. The CDR3 runs 12 residues. V shed 3 bases and J shed 6 bases, with 8 bases lying between them. CDR3 in amino acids: CAISEWGDGYTF. The CDR3 DNA sequence: TGTGCCATCAGTGAATGGGGGGATGGCTACACCTTC.

The genes are TRBV5-1 and TRBJ1-2; 7 nucleotides match TRBD1. V shed 4 bases, J shed 3 bases, and the junction held 3 bases outside the gene matches. The CDR3 is 13 residues long. The V gene's germline CDR1 is SGHRS and CDR2 YFSETQ. Written as DNA, the CDR3 is TGCGCCAGCAGCCCCAGGGGGGACTATGGCTACACCTTC. Translation: CASSPRGDYGYTF.

The V gene is TRBV27, the J gene TRBJ2-1; 9 nucleotides line up with TRBD2. Per the germline V gene, CDR1 is MNHEY and CDR2 is SMNVEV (reference sequence). Trimming took 2 bases from V and 4 from J; bases not matched to a gene: 9. CDR3 length equals 17 residues. The chain's CDR3 is CASSLMGRRGGYNEQFF. In nucleotides, the CDR3 is TGTGCCAGCAGTTTAATGGGGCGGCGGGGGGGGTACAATGAGCAGTTCTTC.

CDR3 nucleotides: TGTGCCAGCAGCGCCCTTATTTCTGGAAACACCATATATTTT. Its translation: CASSALISGNTIYF. This chain connects TRBV9 to TRBJ1-3; no definite D call. CDR3 length: 14 amino acids. V lost 3 bases and J lost 1, with 8 bases in between. Germline V lookup: CDR1 SGDLS, CDR2 YYNGEE. Filled out from reference TRBV9 and TRBJ1-3, the complete variable domain reads DSGVTQTPKHLITATGQRVTLRCSPRSGDLSVYWYQQSLDQGLQFLIQYYNGEERAKGNILERFSAQQFPDLHSELNLSSLELGDSALYFCASSALISGNTIYFGEGSWLTVV.

This clone was observed a handful of times. CDR3 sequence: CASSANRDPEAFF. CDR3 sequence (DNA): TGTGCCAGCAGCGCTAACAGAGATCCTGAAGCTTTCTTT. The chain combines TRBV9 with TRBJ1-1; D not resolved. The germline gives CDR1 SGDLS, CDR2 YYNGEE. This CDR3 region has 13 residues. V was cut by 3 bases and J by 6 bases, with 12 bases left in between.

The V and J genes are TRBV29-1 and TRBJ2-1; D perhaps matches TRBD1 (6 bases). CDR1 and CDR2 from the germline V gene are SQVTM and ANQGSEA. V dropped 7 bases and J dropped 5 bases, with 12 bases sitting between them. This CDR3 has 12 residues. CDR3 DNA: TGCAGCGCCGGACAGTTCCACAATGAGCAGTTCTTC. It is translated as CSAGQFHNEQFF.

The chain links TRBV7-2 to TRBJ1-5; D is unresolved. This CDR3 region has 15 residues. Trimming shortened V by 1 base and J by 3 bases, and 10 bases separated the two germline ends. Per the germline V gene, CDR1 is SGHTA and CDR2 is FQGNSA. As DNA, the CDR3 is TGTGCCAGCAGCTTAGGGCAGGCCACCAATCAGCCCCAGCATTTT. This codes for CASSLGQATNQPQHF. Full variable domain (rest looked up from reference TRBV7-2 and TRBJ1-5): GAGVSQSPSNKVTEKGKDVELRCDPISGHTALYWYRQSLGQGLEFLIYFQGNSAPDKSGLPSDRFSAERTGGSVSTLTIQRTQQEDSAVYLCASSLGQATNQPQHFGDGTRLSIL.

The genes are TRBV7-2 and TRBJ2-2; a possible D gene is TRBD1 (5 bases). Trimming removed 6 bases from V and 3 bases from J, with 11 bases in between. There are 14 residues in the CDR3. Looked up from germline, CDR1 is SGHTA and CDR2 is FQGNSA. The CDR3 protein is CASRAGWDTGELFF. The CDR3 DNA reads as TGTGCCAGCAGGGCAGGGTGGGACACCGGGGAGCTGTTTTTT.

The V and J genes are TRBV27 and TRBJ2-7; tentatively, D is TRBD2 (6 bases). The germline V gene encodes CDR1 MNHEY and CDR2 SMNVEV (reference sequence). The CDR3 sequence is 14 residues long. The V end lost 2 bases, the J end lost 5 bases, and 13 bases lay between the germline ends. The CDR3 bases are TGTGCCAGCAGTTTACCCCGGGAGCCTAACGAGCAGTACTTC. Its protein product is CASSLPREPNEQYF.

The chain links TRBV29-1 to TRBJ1-6; no clear D gene. Germline CDR1 is SQVTM and CDR2 is ANQGSEA. This CDR3 is 13 amino acids long. The V end was cut by 4 bases, the J end by 7 bases, with 11 bases between. CDR3 in DNA: TGCAGCGTTGGGGGAGAAGGCAATTCACCCCTCCACTTT. Translation gives CSVGGEGNSPLHF.

V is TRBV29-1 and J is TRBJ2-1; D remains ambiguous. Trimming took 6 bases from V and 0 from J, leaving 9 bases between them. The CDR3 runs 13 residues. The germline gives CDR1 SQVTM, CDR2 ANQGSEA. The CDR3 nucleotides are TGCAGCGTGGAAATTAGCTCCTACAATGAGCAGTTCTTC. It codes for CSVEISSYNEQFF.

The rearrangement links TRBV27 to TRBJ2-7; D remains unclear. Trimming cost V 5 bases and J 4 bases, with 15 bases left between them. This CDR3 contains 14 residues. Per germline, CDR1 MNHEY and CDR2 SMNVEV (reference sequence). The CDR3: CASSRHPQVYEQYF. DNA for the CDR3: TGTGCCAGCAGTCGGCACCCTCAGGTTTACGAGCAGTACTTC.

The chain links TRBV4-1 to TRBJ2-3; D unresolved. Germline CDR1 MGHRA, CDR2 YSYEKL. The V end lost 0 bases, the J end lost 0 bases, and 19 bases lay between the germline ends. The CDR3 has 19 residues. The CDR3 reads CASSQEPTLEISSTDTQYF. Here the CDR3 DNA reads TGCGCCAGCAGCCAAGAGCCGACGCTAGAAATCTCTAGCACAGATACGCAGTATTTT.

This chain joins TRBV5-1 and TRBJ1-5, with unresolved D. V lost 4 bases to trimming and J lost 6 bases, with 17 bases between them. The CDR3 totals 15 residues. Germline CDR1 and CDR2: SGHRS and YFSETQ. This chain's CDR3 is CASSRDDPVGQPQHF. CDR3 coding DNA: TGCGCCAGCAGCCGAGATGACCCGGTCGGTCAGCCCCAGCATTTT.

The chain has TRBV5-3 and TRBJ2-7; D is perhaps TRBD1 (6 bases). TRBV5-3 is an ORF; its function is uncertain. V lost 4 bases to trimming and J lost 5 bases, with 16 bases between them. This CDR3 has 14 amino acids. This chain's CDR3 is CARSLGQRPDEQYF. CDR3 nucleotides: TGTGCCAGAAGCCTCGGACAGAGGCCTGACGAGCAGTACTTC.

The rearrangement links TRBV2 to TRBJ1-3; D possibly corresponds to TRBD1 (5 bases). Trimming pared 6 bases from V and 0 bases from J, leaving 12 bases between. Germline values: CDR1 SNHLY, CDR2 FYNNEI. The CDR3 covers 15 residues. The CDR3 nucleotides read TGTGCCAGCAGAGCTGGGACGGTCTCTGGAAACACCATATATTTT. Amino acids: CASRAGTVSGNTIYF.

V and J are TRBV9 and TRBJ1-5; D perhaps matches TRBD1 (6 bases). The CDR3 is 14 residues long. Germline V lookup: CDR1 SGDLS, CDR2 YYNGEE. Trimming took 0 bases from V and 10 from J, leaving 14 bases between them. CDR3 DNA sequence: TGTGCCAGCAGCGTAGAACAGGGCCCCGTACCCCAGCATTTT. This sequence encodes CASSVEQGPVPQHF.

This chain links TRBV5-1 with TRBJ2-5; no clear D. Per germline, CDR1 SGHRS and CDR2 YFSETQ. V dropped 0 bases and J dropped 4 bases, with 1 base sitting between them. The CDR3 covers 11 residues. CDR3 DNA: TGCGCCAGCAGCTTGGCAGAGACCCAGTACTTC. Translated, it gives CASSLAETQYF.

This clone was recorded only once. The chain recombines TRBV5-1 with TRBJ2-7; possibly TRBD1 for D (6 bases). Trimming removed 3 bases at V and 7 bases at J, with 20 bases between. Per germline, CDR1 SGHRS and CDR2 YFSETQ. The CDR3 consists of 15 residues. This CDR3 is CASSSLGDTSREQYF. CDR3 sequence (DNA): TGCGCCAGCAGCTCTTTGGGGGACACTTCTAGAGAGCAGTACTTC.

The chain links TRBV5-1 to TRBJ1-1, with D perhaps matching TRBD1 (5 bases). The CDR3 length is 14 residues. Germline V CDR1 and CDR2: SGHRS, YFSETQ. V dropped 3 bases and J dropped 1 base, with 10 bases sitting between them. Here the CDR3 DNA reads TGCGCCAGCAGCTCGGATGGGGCGAACACTGAAGCTTTCTTT. Protein: CASSSDGANTEAFF.

V is TRBV7-9 and J is TRBJ2-7; 7 bases align to TRBD2. This CDR3 is 14 amino acids long. Per the germline V gene, CDR1 is SEHNR and CDR2 is FQNEAQ (reference sequence). J was trimmed by 2 bases and V by 5 bases; bases with no gene match: 6. Here the CDR3 reads CASSGGGITYEQYF. CDR3 bases: TGTGCCAGCAGCGGCGGGGGAATAACCTACGAGCAGTACTTC.

The chain links TRBV7-3 to TRBJ2-3, with a weak D call TRBD2 (5 bases). Germline CDR1 is SGHTA and CDR2 is FQGTGA. The ends were cut back, 1 base at V and 6 bases at J, with 8 bases in the middle. The CDR3 covers 13 residues. The CDR3 nucleotides are TGTGCCAGCAGCTTAAACGGCGGGGATACGCAGTATTTT. Protein sequence: CASSLNGGDTQYF.

The chain employs TRBV30 and TRBJ2-2; D may be TRBD2 (5 bases). V was shortened by 5 bases and J by 9 bases, with 10 bases between the two germline ends. The CDR3 sequence is 11 residues long. Germline loops: CDR1 GTSNPN, CDR2 SVGIG (reference sequence). The CDR3 DNA sequence: TGTGCCTGGGGAGAGGGCTGGGAGCTGTTTTTT. The encoded protein is CAWGEGWELFF. Combining the CDR3 with reference TRBV30 and TRBJ2-2 gives the whole variable domain SQTIHQWPATLVQPVGSPLSLECTVEGTSNPNLYWYRQAAGRGLQLLFYSVGIGQISSEVPQNLSASRPQDRQFILSSKKLLLSDSGFYLCAWGEGWELFFGEGSRLTVL.

The chain employs TRBV9 and TRBJ2-1; D may match TRBD1 or TRBD2 (5 bases each). Trimming left V 2 bases short and J 0 bases short, with 15 bases between. This CDR3 has 17 residues. Germline V lookup: CDR1 SGDLS, CDR2 YYNGEE. CDR3 amino acids: CASSVDPGRSSYNEQFF. The CDR3 nucleotides are TGTGCCAGCAGCGTCGATCCGGGGCGGAGCTCCTACAATGAGCAGTTCTTC.

This chain connects TRBV7-3 to TRBJ1-2; 7 nucleotides align to TRBD1. V trimming: 5 bases; J trimming: 4 bases; junction bases outside the gene matches: 7. Germline-derived CDR1 and CDR2 are SGHTA and FQGTGA. The CDR3 contains 14 residues. This CDR3 reads CASSASGTVYGYTF. CDR3 DNA sequence: TGTGCCAGCAGCGCGTCAGGGACAGTCTATGGCTACACCTTC.

The chain has TRBV29-1 and TRBJ2-7; D may be TRBD1 (6 bases). V lost 4 bases and J lost 6, with 22 bases in between. This CDR3 contains 15 residues. The germline V gene has CDR1 SQVTM and CDR2 ANQGSEA. The CDR3 protein is CSVGWSQGLMGEQYF. As DNA, the CDR3 is TGCAGCGTTGGCTGGAGTCAGGGGTTAATGGGCGAGCAGTACTTC.

The chain has TRBV5-4 and TRBJ2-5; TRBD2 matches 12 bases. The CDR3 totals 16 residues. Germline-derived CDR1 and CDR2 are SGHNT and YYREEE (reference sequence). The junction had 4 bases not matched to a gene; V was cut back by 3 bases and J by 1 base. CDR3 bases: TGTGCCAGCAGCTCCCGACTAGCGGGAGCCCAAGAGACCCAGTACTTC. Protein sequence: CASSSRLAGAQETQYF.

This chain connects TRBV6-1 to TRBJ1-1; 8 nucleotides agree with TRBD1. V lost 6 bases, J lost 7 bases, and 7 bases stayed unmatched. The CDR3 extends over 13 amino acids. Per germline, CDR1 MNHNS and CDR2 SASEGT. Here the CDR3 DNA reads TGTGCCAGCAGCCCGGACAGGGAGGGTGAAGCTTTCTTT. Translation: CASSPDREGEAFF.

As regards this clone: The same CDR3 can be traced to other DNA sequences in this sample. This sequence joins TRBV11-3 and TRBJ2-3; D possibly corresponds to TRBD1 (5 bases). Trimming removed 1 base at V and 1 base at J, with 6 bases between. This CDR3 is built from 14 residues. Germline CDR1 and CDR2: SGHNT and YENEEA. CDR3 sequence reads: CASSLGRGTDTQYF. CDR3 DNA sequence: TGTGCCAGCAGCTTAGGCAGGGGCACAGATACGCAGTATTTT.

The rearrangement links TRBV5-6 to TRBJ1-4; possibly TRBD1 for D (6 bases). CDR1 is SGHDT and CDR2 is YYEEEE in the germline V gene. Trimming took 4 bases from V and 0 from J, leaving 10 bases between them. The length of the CDR3 is 15 residues. CDR3 DNA: TGTGCCAGCAGCCCTACAGGGTCAACTAATGAAAAACTGTTTTTT. Translating it yields CASSPTGSTNEKLFF.